This T cell receptor beta chain stems from a study of PD-L1 blockade in urothelial cancer. Study observations and caveats: Enhanced expansion of tumor-associated blood clones at 3 weeks characterized durable-benefit patients.

The CDR3 is 14 amino acids. The germline V gene encodes CDR1 SEHNR and CDR2 FQNEAQ (reference sequence). V lost 5 bases and J 0 bases, leaving 11 bases between the germline ends. Time point denoted: peripheral blood 6 weeks after treatment start. Profiled with immunoSEQ multiplex PCR; TCRdb holds only in-frame clones, not every one. The table includes fewer than 85,000 clones, 88% detected once. Details on this clone: The target antigen is unknown.

The receptor was isolated from a man in his 60s with urothelial cancer. The sample in question was PBMCs, obtained around atezolizumab (anti-PD-L1) treatment. The V gene is TRBV7-9, the J gene TRBJ2-7; D is uncertain. The CDR3 DNA reads as TGTGCCAGCAGCCCAGTTTCGTTCTCCTACGAGCAGTACTTC. Amino acid sequence: CASSPVSFSYEQYF.